Shown below are 31 T cell receptor beta chains from a single sample sequenced in a study of T cell repertoires in cytomegalovirus infection. TCRdb passed the reads through MiXCR, listing each CDR3 protein once. This sample yields about 160,000 distinct CDR3 sequences, of which about 15% are seen a single time; roughly 20% belongs to the top ten. Material for sequencing was CD8+ T cells from PBMCs. The receptors were sampled from a human donor in good health (CMV status not recorded). Some clones in this sample may be carry-over from other donors' samples.

This clonotype has a handful of counts. V gene TRBV11-2 combines with J gene TRBJ1-4; 10 nucleotides line up with TRBD1. The V gene's germline CDR1 is SGHAT and CDR2 FQNNGV. CDR3 length: 15 amino acids. The ends lost 3 bases at V and 7 bases at J; junction bases unmatched: 5. The CDR3 here is CASSFPGQGSEKLFF. The CDR3 coding sequence is TGTGCCAGCAGCTTCCCGGGACAGGGGAGTGAAAAACTGTTTTTT.

This clonotype was seen many times. This chain uses TRBV5-4 with TRBJ2-7; possibly TRBD1 or TRBD2 for D (5 bases each). Germline V gives CDR1 SGHNT, CDR2 YYREEE (reference sequence). V was clipped by 4 bases and J by 1 base, with 15 bases between them. This CDR3 region has 15 residues. The CDR3 loop is CASSPRGVESYEQYF. CDR3 nucleotides: TGTGCCAGCAGCCCAAGAGGGGTCGAGTCCTACGAGCAGTACTTC.

This clonotype came up a few times. The rearrangement joins TRBV9 to TRBJ2-1; a weak D match, TRBD2 (6 bases). Trimming took off 2 bases at V and 0 bases at J, with 12 bases between the two ends. Germline V gene data show CDR1 as SGDLS and CDR2 as YYNGEE. The CDR3 totals 16 residues. Here the CDR3 DNA reads TGTGCCAGCAGCGTCGGGAGCGGAAGCTCCTACAATGAGCAGTTCTTC. Translation gives CASSVGSGSSYNEQFF. The entire variable domain, with the rest obtained from reference TRBV9 and TRBJ2-1, is as follows: DSGVTQTPKHLITATGQRVTLRCSPRSGDLSVYWYQQSLDQGLQFLIQYYNGEERAKGNILERFSAQQFPDLHSELNLSSLELGDSALYFCASSVGSGSSYNEQFFGPGTRLTVL.

This clonotype was observed a handful of times. This chain uses TRBV19 with TRBJ2-1; weak D call: TRBD2 (6 bases). The ends were cut back, 6 bases at V and 3 bases at J, with 15 bases in the middle. CDR1 is LNHDA and CDR2 is SQIVND in the germline V gene (reference sequence). The CDR3 has 15 residues. DNA for the CDR3: TGTGCCAGTAGCCCTCTGGCTAGCGTCTACAATGAGCAGTTCTTC. Its protein is CASSPLASVYNEQFF.

This clonotype was detected a few times. The chain employs TRBV28 and TRBJ2-3, with TRBD1 as a possible D gene (5 bases). The CDR3 runs 15 residues. Germline V gene sequence: CDR1 MDHEN, CDR2 SYDVKM. The V and J ends lost 4 bases and 1 base respectively, with 12 bases between them. CDR3 protein: CASSSGSLRTDTQYF. CDR3 bases: TGTGCCAGCAGTTCAGGGTCCTTACGCACAGATACGCAGTATTTT.

This clonotype appeared a few times. V is TRBV9 and J is TRBJ1-2; no definite D call. Looked up from germline, CDR1 is SGDLS and CDR2 is YYNGEE. The CDR3 covers 15 residues. The germline V and J ends were trimmed by 1 base and 0 bases, with 10 bases remaining between them. CDR3 protein: CASSVWEAANYGYTF. The DNA of the CDR3 is TGTGCCAGCAGCGTATGGGAAGCCGCTAACTATGGCTACACCTTC.

The rearrangement uses TRBV7-9 and TRBJ2-3; D gene uncertain. This CDR3 is 16 amino acids long. V lost 5 bases and J 4 bases, leaving 19 bases between the germline ends. CDR1 is SEHNR and CDR2 is FQNEAQ in the germline V gene (reference sequence). The CDR3 loop reads CASSPPDVPAPDTQYF. The DNA of the CDR3 is TGTGCCAGCAGCCCCCCCGACGTTCCCGCTCCAGATACGCAGTATTTT.

This clonotype was seen more than once but under ten times. The CDR3 sequence is CASSPGQTYGYTF. As DNA, the CDR3 is TGTGCCAGCAGCCCGGGACAGACCTATGGCTACACCTTC. The chain couples TRBV14 to TRBJ1-2; 7 bases fit TRBD1. This CDR3 region has 13 residues. V gave up 4 bases and J gave up 4 bases; unmatched junction bases: 3. Germline V gives CDR1 SGHDN, CDR2 FVKESK.

Regarding this clonotype: At one of its ends the junction is not consistent with the germline gene, which may arise from a read error. The rearrangement links TRBV7-2 to TRBJ1-2; 9 bases are a match to TRBD1. The CDR3 runs 14 residues. Looked up from germline, CDR1 is SGHTA and CDR2 is FQGNSA. The CDR3 DNA reads TGTGCCAGCAGCTTTGGGACAGGGTCCTATAGCTACACCTTC. It is translated as CASSFGTGSYSYTF.

This chain links TRBV15 with TRBJ1-1, with a possible D match to TRBD1 (5 bases). The CDR3 covers 12 residues. V lost 4 bases to trimming and J lost 10 bases, with 13 bases between them. CDR1 LNHNV and CDR2 YYDKDF come from the germline V gene (reference sequence). Written as DNA, the CDR3 is TGTGCCACCAGCACCCGGACCGGGGGAGCTTTCTTT. Its translation: CATSTRTGGAFF. Full variable domain (missing parts from reference TRBV15 and TRBJ1-1): DAMVIQNPRYQVTQFGKPVTLSCSQTLNHNVMYWYQQKSSQAPKLLFHYYDKDFNNEADTPDNFQSRRPNTSFCFLDIRSPGLGDTAMYLCATSTRTGGAFFGQGTRLTVV.

The V gene is TRBV20-1, the J gene TRBJ2-7; perhaps TRBD1 as D (5 bases). CDR1 is DFQATT, CDR2 SNEGSKA, per germline (reference sequence). Trimming removed 6 bases at V and 6 bases at J, with 18 bases between. The CDR3 contains 13 residues. Here the CDR3 reads CSAKDLTESEQYF. For the CDR3, the DNA is TGCAGTGCCAAGGACCTGACAGAAAGCGAGCAGTACTTC.

This clonotype was found once. This chain uses TRBV6-2 or TRBV6-3 with TRBJ2-7, with D perhaps TRBD1 or TRBD2 (5 bases each). The germline V gene has CDR1 MNHEY and CDR2 SVGEGT. The CDR3 runs to 14 residues. V was pared by 4 bases and J by 0 bases, with 10 bases between. CDR3 sequence: CASSLWGPSYEQYF. CDR3 DNA: TGTGCCAGCAGTTTATGGGGACCCTCCTACGAGCAGTACTTC.

This clonotype was observed a handful of times. J is TRBJ2-1 and V is TRBV5-6, with D tentatively TRBD1 (5 bases). V was clipped by 4 bases and J by 4 bases, with 9 bases between them. From germline, CDR1 is SGHDT and CDR2 YYEEEE. There are 13 residues in the CDR3. The CDR3 region is CASSLTVYNEQFF. As DNA, the CDR3 is TGTGCCAGCAGCCTGACAGTTTACAATGAGCAGTTCTTC.

V usage is TRBV27 and J usage is TRBJ2-1, with D possibly being TRBD1 (6 bases). There are 12 residues in the CDR3. The germline V gene encodes CDR1 MNHEY and CDR2 SMNVEV (reference sequence). Trimming removed 6 bases at V and 4 bases at J, with 7 bases between. CDR3 DNA: TGTGCCAGCAGGCAGGGGTACAATGAGCAGTTCTTC. Translating it yields CASRQGYNEQFF.

This clonotype was observed many times. The chain recombines TRBV7-6 with TRBJ2-2; the D gene is possibly TRBD1 (6 bases). Trimming pared 5 bases from V and 2 bases from J, leaving 9 bases between. The CDR3 runs 14 residues. Germline CDR1 reads SGHVS; CDR2 reads FNYEAQ. For the CDR3, the DNA is TGTGCCAGCAGCCAGACAGGAAACACCGGGGAGCTGTTTTTT. The encoded protein is CASSQTGNTGELFF. The complete variable domain, with remaining parts taken from reference TRBV7-6 and TRBJ2-2, reads GAGVSQSPRYKVTKRGQDVALRCDPISGHVSLYWYRQALGQGPEFLTYFNYEAQQDKSGLPNDRFSAERPEGSISTLTIQRTEQRDSAMYRCASSQTGNTGELFFGEGSRLTVL.

By sample fraction, this clonotype is medium-sized. This sequence joins TRBV7-6 and TRBJ2-2, with 7 bases that match TRBD2. Germline V gene lookup returns CDR1 SGHVS and CDR2 FNYEAQ. The ends lost 5 bases at V and 4 bases at J; junction bases unmatched: 16. This CDR3 spans 18 amino acids. CDR3: CASSPDPGGGGGTGELFF. In DNA, the CDR3 is TGTGCCAGCAGCCCCGACCCAGGTGGCGGGGGTGGCACCGGGGAGCTGTTTTTT.

The chain couples TRBV7-8 to TRBJ2-1; 10 bases are shared with TRBD1. The CDR3 consists of 14 residues. Germline lookup yields CDR1 SGHVS and CDR2 FQNEAQ. V was pared by 5 bases and J by 5 bases, with 3 bases of the junction left unmatched. The CDR3 nucleotides read TGTGCCAGCAGCCCAGGGACAGGGGACAATGAGCAGTTCTTC. Amino acids: CASSPGTGDNEQFF.

Concerning this clonotype itself: One end of the junction varies from germline; a read error may be responsible. The chain has TRBV24-1 and TRBJ1-5; TRBD1 might be the D (5 bases). CDR1 KGHDR and CDR2 SFDVKD come from the germline V gene. CDR3 length: 13 residues. CDR3 DNA: TGTGCCATCAGTGAGGGGAGCAATCAGCCCCAGCATTTT. This gives the protein CAISEGSNQPQHF.

In this sample, this clonotype turned up once. This chain links TRBV7-6 with TRBJ2-1; D uncertain. Germline V lookup: CDR1 SGHVS, CDR2 FNYEAQ. This CDR3 comprises 13 residues. V was cut by 1 base and J by 9 bases, with 10 bases left in between. The chain's CDR3 is CASSLGLRVEQFF. CDR3 sequence (DNA): TGTGCCAGCAGCTTAGGGCTTCGCGTTGAGCAGTTCTTC.

The J gene is TRBJ2-7, the V gene TRBV6-6, with 9 bases lining up with TRBD1. CDR1 is MNHNY, CDR2 SVGAGI, per germline (reference sequence). The CDR3 runs 15 residues. The trim removed 4 bases at V and 3 bases at J, leaving 7 bases unmatched. The DNA of the CDR3 is TGTGCCAGCAGTTCCCGGACAGGGGCGGACTACGAGCAGTACTTC. This sequence encodes CASSSRTGADYEQYF.

This chain joins TRBV27 and TRBJ2-1; D is unclear. The CDR3 totals 13 residues. Germline V lookup: CDR1 MNHEY, CDR2 SMNVEV (reference sequence). The V end lost 3 bases, the J end lost 9 bases, and 12 bases lay between the germline ends. The CDR3 here is CASSFAPPGEQFF. The CDR3 DNA follows: TGTGCCAGCAGTTTTGCCCCCCCGGGTGAGCAGTTCTTC.

The V call is TRBV28, the J call TRBJ1-6, with a weak D call TRBD1 (6 bases). This CDR3 is built from 14 residues. CDR1 is MDHEN and CDR2 is SYDVKM in the germline V gene. V gave up 7 bases and J gave up 10 bases, with 17 bases separating them. The CDR3 here is CASTPPEGESPLHF. The CDR3 DNA is TGTGCCAGCACCCCGCCGGAGGGGGAATCACCCCTCCACTTT.

V and J are TRBV12-3 or TRBV12-4 and TRBJ1-1, with D tentatively TRBD1 (5 bases). The CDR3 extends over 14 amino acids. The V gene lost 6 bases and the J gene lost 4 bases, with 15 bases spanning the gap. CDR3 in amino acids: CASRHGGVATEAFF. CDR3 coding DNA: TGTGCCAGCAGACACGGGGGAGTTGCCACTGAAGCTTTCTTT.

There are a few counts of this clonotype. J is TRBJ1-5 and V is TRBV28, with 7 bases matching TRBD1. Trimming at V came to 6 bases and at J to 5 bases, leaving 7 bases not matched to a gene. The CDR3 runs to 14 residues. Germline V gene data show CDR1 as MDHEN and CDR2 as SYDVKM. CDR3 sequence (DNA): TGTGCCAGCAGACCCGGGACAGTGTATCAGCCCCAGCATTTT. Residues: CASRPGTVYQPQHF.

The CDR3 is CAISGTSGDNEQFF. CDR3 nucleotide sequence: TGTGCCATCAGCGGGACTAGCGGGGACAATGAGCAGTTCTTC. The V gene is TRBV10-3, the J gene TRBJ2-1; TRBD2 matches at 13 bases. Germline V gene data show CDR1 as ENHRY and CDR2 as SYGVKD. After removal of 6 bases from V and 5 bases from J, the junction contained 1 base not matched to a gene. The CDR3 loop spans 14 amino acids.

This sequence joins TRBV6-1 and TRBJ2-7, with unresolved D. The CDR3 covers 11 residues. The ends were cut back, 2 bases at V and 5 bases at J, with 4 bases in the middle. The germline V gene encodes CDR1 MNHNS and CDR2 SASEGT. CDR3: CASSEYHEQYF. The CDR3 nucleotides are TGTGCCAGCAGTGAATACCACGAGCAGTACTTC.

V and J are TRBV6-2 or TRBV6-3 and TRBJ1-1; D not certain. V was clipped by 5 bases and J by 5 bases, with 9 bases between them. The CDR3 totals 12 residues. Per the germline V gene, CDR1 is MNHEY and CDR2 is SVGEGT. CDR3 loop: CASSPGRTEAFF. DNA for the CDR3: TGTGCCAGCAGTCCCGGTAGGACTGAAGCTTTCTTT.

This clonotype was found a few times. CDR3 region: CASSLKLPGTTQYF. The CDR3 DNA reads as TGTGCCAGCAGCTTAAAACTGCCCGGGACGACCCAGTACTTC. The rearrangement links TRBV7-9 to TRBJ2-5; D possibly uses TRBD1 or TRBD2 (5 bases each). The germline V gene encodes CDR1 SEHNR and CDR2 FQNEAQ (reference sequence). The CDR3 extends over 14 amino acids. V was pared by 2 bases and J by 7 bases, with 14 bases between.

A few counts support this clonotype. The rearrangement links TRBV11-2 to TRBJ2-3, with no clear D. V gave up 5 bases and J gave up 6 bases, with 12 bases separating them. The CDR3 loop spans 13 amino acids. The germline CDR1 and CDR2 sequences are SGHAT and FQNNGV. Here the CDR3 DNA reads TGTGCCAGCAGCCCCTATTTTACCGATACGCAGTATTTT. Translating gives CASSPYFTDTQYF.

This clonotype was picked up a small number of times. The rearrangement joins TRBV6-2 or TRBV6-3 to TRBJ2-1; D not certain. The germline V gene encodes CDR1 MNHEY and CDR2 SVGEGT. Trimming pared 0 bases from V and 8 bases from J, leaving 11 bases between. CDR3 size: 14 residues. CDR3 loop: CASSYSGSGHEQFF. The CDR3 nucleotides are TGTGCCAGCAGTTACTCGGGCTCTGGGCATGAGCAGTTCTTC.

This clonotype was seen more than once but under ten times. The V call is TRBV28, the J call TRBJ2-1; maybe TRBD2 (6 bases). CDR1 is MDHEN, CDR2 SYDVKM, per germline. Trimming took off 3 bases at V and 2 bases at J, with 17 bases between the two ends. The CDR3 runs 17 residues. The CDR3 loop reads CASSFDGSGTPYNEQFF. CDR3 in DNA: TGTGCCAGCAGTTTCGACGGGAGTGGGACTCCCTACAATGAGCAGTTCTTC.